This TCR beta chain was observed in a study of T cell repertoires in cytomegalovirus infection. Study as a whole: CMV infection plus the matching HLA type was flagged by public TCR beta signatures.

TCRdb re-called the reads through MiXCR, storing one row per CDR3 protein. Of about 920,000 distinct CDR3 sequences in the sample, less than 35% were seen once. Whole-study results and caveats: There were carriers of CMV plus the relevant HLA, and cumulative public TCR beta family frequency identified them.

Many counts were recorded for this clonotype. What it recognizes is unknown. Germline V gene data show CDR1 as SGHVS and CDR2 as FNYEAQ. Trimming left V 4 bases short and J 6 bases short, with 5 bases between. The CDR3 covers 11 residues. Sequencing was performed on cultured CD8+ T cells from PBMCs, taken from culture after CMV antigen stimulation. The chain joins TRBV7-6 to TRBJ2-3; D ambiguous. The origin of this receptor is a human donor in good health (CMV status not recorded). Some clones in this sample may be carry-over from other donors' samples. The CDR3 is CASSYQDTQYF. The CDR3 DNA reads as TGTGCCAGCAGCTATCAGGATACGCAGTATTTT. Drawing the rest from reference TRBV7-6 and TRBJ2-3, the complete variable domain is GAGVSQSPRYKVTKRGQDVALRCDPISGHVSLYWYRQALGQGPEFLTYFNYEAQQDKSGLPNDRFSAERPEGSISTLTIQRTEQRDSAMYRCASSYQDTQYFGPGTRLTVL.